This is a list of T cell receptor beta chains from one sample in a study of sequential checkpoint blockade in melanoma. Sequenced by immunoSEQ multiplex PCR; TCRdb stores in-frame clones only, minus some. The table has 25,000 to 30,000 clones, roughly 80% seen once. The starting material was CD8+ T cells sorted from blood (inferred from file names), obtained from a patient given nivolumab and ipilimumab in sequence. The origin of the receptors is a human donor with melanoma. CDR3s include the opening cysteine and the closing phenylalanine or tryptophan. The order of the fields is J gene, clone size, V gene, CDR3 protein. Rows may omit the clone size; those that give it use once, few, many or a size class.

>TRBJ2-2|-|TRBV15
CATTGTGGVWRPGELFF
>TRBJ2-1|-|TRBV9
CASSVGTGGAVGPYNEQFF
>TRBJ1-1|-|TRBV7-6
CASSLGGPDTEAFF
>TRBJ1-2|-|TRBV6-1
CASSSGDSQYGYTF
>TRBJ1-5|-|TRBV27
CASSLTAPGSNQPQHF
>TRBJ2-3|-|TRBV5-1
CASSLLAGSTDTQYF
>-|-|TRBV10-3
CAISELAGPYEQYF
>TRBJ1-6|-|TRBV5-1
CASSADRGNSPLHF
>TRBJ2-1|-|TRBV4-1
CASSQEFGTSGYNEQFF
>TRBJ2-7|-|TRBV9
CASTRGSGGYEQYF
>TRBJ2-7|once|TRBV2
CASNGQSYEQYF
>TRBJ2-1|-|TRBV7-9
CASSISGTHNEQFF
>TRBJ1-5|-|TRBV7-8
CASSLGRAAQEPQHF
>TRBJ1-1|few|TRBV9
CASSVSSGYMNTEAFF
>TRBJ2-5|-|TRBV6-1
CASSEGGPETQYF
>TRBJ2-5|-|TRBV7-2
CASSSGETQYF
>TRBJ1-2|-|TRBV28
CASSFLGQGYGYTF
>TRBJ2-7|-|TRBV30
CAWSLGGASEQYF
>TRBJ1-3|-|TRBV19
CASQGVKANRNTIYF
>TRBJ1-1|-|TRBV5-6
CASSQSGIGLHTEAFF
>TRBJ2-1|-|TRBV9
CASSPGVINEQFF
>TRBJ2-5|-|TRBV25-1
CASSVQGTQYF
>TRBJ2-5|-|TRBV7-6
CASSFEGRLRETQYF
>TRBJ2-2|-|TRBV7-9
CASSSRVNTGELFF
>TRBJ1-2|once|TRBV7-9
CASSEIRGDYGYTF
>TRBJ1-1|-|TRBV2
CASSDETGIANTEAFF
>TRBJ1-5|medium-sized|TRBV19
CASSPAISQPQHF
>TRBJ1-2|-|TRBV30
CAWSVGVGLYGYTF